This TCR beta chain was identified during a study of identical twins. General study findings and limits: Twin sharing of out-of-frame TCR alpha was underestimated by models in monozygotic pairs. It was cross-sectional statistical analysis, not following the same donors, that the conclusions relied on.

Template switching added a universal primer binding site, and final cDNA carried unique molecular identifiers. TCRdb itself ran the 5' RACE reads through MiXCR, one entry per CDR3 protein. The repertoire includes about 690,000 distinct CDR3 sequences, roughly 6% of them detected once, and roughly 1.8% sits in the top ten. This clonotype was recorded a few times. Its antigen is unknown. The V gene lost 5 bases and the J gene lost 8 bases, with 19 bases spanning the gap. The CDR3 is made up of 15 amino acids. Germline V gives CDR1 DFQATT, CDR2 SNEGSKA (reference sequence). This clonotype was obtained from a man younger than 30 in good health. The sequencing sample was made of naive T cells sorted from blood. The chain uses TRBV20-1 and TRBJ1-6; D unclear. The CDR3 loop reads CSAPDRGGFDSPLHF. In DNA, the CDR3 is TGCAGTGCTCCAGATAGAGGCGGATTTGATTCACCCCTCCACTTT.